This paragraph reports one T cell receptor (beta chain). Antigen specificity is unknown. Time point noted: persistent/refractory GD, antithyroid drugs over 5 years with positive TRAb. Extracted PBMC RNA gave rise to the TCR library. Investigators report Graves' disease was diagnosed under American Thyroid Association guidelines. The sample comes from a study of regulatory T cells in long-lasting Graves disease. CDR3 length: 13 residues. Germline CDR1 DFQATT, CDR2 SNEGSKA (reference sequence). Trimming cost V 1 base and J 8 bases, with 14 bases left between them. Points from the study as a whole: Small sample size may have lowered accuracy.

Sequencing libraries for TCR beta were prepared with iRepertoire HTBI primers and Arm-PCR of CDR3 regions. In TCRdb, the multiplex PCR reads were re-called with MiXCR into one record per CDR3 protein. Seen here are 400,000 to 450,000 distinct CDR3 sequences, about 20% observed once, and the top ten hold roughly 26%. The source is a female donor with Graves disease. This sequence joins TRBV20-1 and TRBJ2-5; no reliable D call. The input for sequencing was peripheral blood mononuclear cells (PBMCs), taken when the disease was refractory, from a patient treated with antithyroid drugs. The CDR3 sequence: CSARVGEMETQYF. In nucleotides, the CDR3 is TGCAGTGCTAGAGTGGGTGAGATGGAAACCCAGTACTTC.